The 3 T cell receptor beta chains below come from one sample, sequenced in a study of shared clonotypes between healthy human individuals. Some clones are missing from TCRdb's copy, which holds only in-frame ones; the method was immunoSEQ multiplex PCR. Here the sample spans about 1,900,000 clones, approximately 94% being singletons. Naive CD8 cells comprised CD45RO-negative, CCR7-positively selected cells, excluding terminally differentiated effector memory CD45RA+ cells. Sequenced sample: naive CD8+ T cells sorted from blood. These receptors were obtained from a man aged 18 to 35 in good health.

This chain's CDR3 is CASSEAPYGYTF. In nucleotides, the CDR3 is TGTGCCAGCAGTGAAGCTCCCTATGGCTACACCTTC. This chain connects TRBV6-1 to TRBJ1-2; D is uncertain. With 0 bases removed from V and 4 bases from J, the gap between germline ends came to 3 bases. CDR1 and CDR2 (germline): MNHNS, SASEGT. The CDR3 sequence is 12 residues long.

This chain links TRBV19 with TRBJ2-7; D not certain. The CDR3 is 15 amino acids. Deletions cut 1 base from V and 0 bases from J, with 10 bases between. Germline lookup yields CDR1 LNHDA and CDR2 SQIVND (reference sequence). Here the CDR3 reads CASSIVAFSSYEQYF. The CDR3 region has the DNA TGTGCCAGTAGTATAGTTGCTTTCAGCTCCTACGAGCAGTACTTC.

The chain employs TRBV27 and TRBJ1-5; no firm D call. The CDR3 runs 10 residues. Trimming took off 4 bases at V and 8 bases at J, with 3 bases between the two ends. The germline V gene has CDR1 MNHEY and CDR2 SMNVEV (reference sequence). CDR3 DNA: TGTGCCAGCAGTTCAAAGCCCCAGCATTTT. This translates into CASSSKPQHF.